The entry below gives a single T cell receptor (beta chain) sequence along with its context. This entry is derived from a study of blood T cell repertoires in COVID-19. Whole-study context: Some COVID-19 samples were acute and others convalescent; all came from the United States, Italy and Spain. Nucleic acid was either cDNA or gDNA, and it came from T cells, B-cell-depleted T cells, or PBMCs.

One Seattle source followed patients from active infection through their disease course. The CDR3 runs to 12 residues. CDR1 MNHNY and CDR2 SVGAGI come from the germline V gene (reference sequence). Between the trimmed V and J ends, which lost 8 bases and 5 bases, there was a span of 13 bases. Authors' data handling: Estimated nucleated cell counts came from reference gene primer amplification. The method was immunoSEQ multiplex PCR; TCRdb's version includes in-frame clones alone and lacks a portion of them. The V and J calls and clone size were taken over from that table, and D and trimming were inferred from the DNA. The table lists about 88,000 clones, 87% of them singletons, with around 19% in the top ten.

The chain uses TRBV6-6 and TRBJ2-7; no firm D call. Sample: peripheral blood. This TCR came from a woman aged 55-75 years with COVID-19, enrolled during active disease. The CDR3 protein is CASRAPGNEQYF. The CDR3 DNA follows: TGTGCCAGCCGCGCTCCGGGTAACGAGCAGTACTTC.